Many counts were recorded for the clone carrying this TCR beta chain. The germline gives CDR1 MNHEY, CDR2 SMNVEV (reference sequence). The ends lost 3 bases at V and 5 bases at J; junction bases unmatched: 7. The CDR3 is made up of 16 amino acids. This record belongs to a study of T-cell reconstitution after alpha-beta-depleted transplantation in children. For TCRbeta, the library was prepared with unique molecular identifiers. TCRdb re-called the PCR reads through MiXCR, storing one row per CDR3 protein. The table lists 640,000 or so distinct CDR3 sequences, around 17% of them singletons. The input for sequencing was PBMCs from the stem cell graft donor, taken from the stem cell graft. The source of this sequence is a human donor who donated a stem cell graft to a child with acute myeloid leukemia. The genes are TRBV27 and TRBJ2-1; 10 nucleotides match TRBD2. The CDR3 nucleotides are TGTGCCAGCAGTTTGTCACTAGCGGGGATAAACAATGAGCAGTTCTTC. Translating gives CASSLSLAGINNEQFF.